The sequence of this T cell receptor beta chain was determined in a study of CD8 T cells in acute hepatitis C reinfection. Overall study results and limits: All groups preferentially used TRBV04 and TRBV06, which was not due to overrepresentation in the naive pool.

CDR1 LGHNA and CDR2 YNFKEQ come from the germline V gene. CDR3 length: 19 residues. V lost 2 bases and J lost 1, with 21 bases in between. About this clone itself: The antigen remains unidentified.

As to time point: naive CD8 control sorted from an acute-time-point sample. Measured with immunoSEQ multiplex PCR; TCRdb has only the in-frame clones, and not every one. The table lists 30,000 to 45,000 clones, approximately 85% of them singletons, with 9.5% to 13% in the top ten. The sequencing input was naive CD8+ T cells from PBMCs. This chain joins TRBV4-2 and TRBJ2-1; possible D gene TRBD2, 5 bases. The TCR originated in a woman aged 18-30 years who spontaneously cleared hepatitis C infection. CDR3 DNA: TGTGCCAGCAGCCAACTACTAGGTGTTCGGGTTGGGTCCTACAATGAGCAGTTCTTC. Translated, it gives CASSQLLGVRVGSYNEQFF.